This T cell receptor (beta chain) was observed in a study of T cells in localized non-small cell lung cancer. The ends were cut back, 2 bases at V and 5 bases at J, with 9 bases in the middle. CDR1 and CDR2 (germline): GTSNPN, SVGIG (reference sequence). CDR3 length: 12 residues. Repertoires were generated with immunoSEQ multiplex PCR, while TCRdb's copy carries only in-frame clones and drops some. The sample shows over 8,500 clones, more than 90% of them seen only once. J is TRBJ1-2 and V is TRBV30; D remains ambiguous. This material consisted of peripheral blood, taken before any cancer treatment. The TCR originated in a male donor at least 60 years old with stage III lung adenocarcinoma. This CDR3 is CAWSSERYGYTF. In nucleotides, the CDR3 is TGTGCCTGGAGTTCGGAGAGATATGGCTACACCTTC. Drawing the rest from reference TRBV30 and TRBJ1-2, the complete variable domain is SQTIHQWPATLVQPVGSPLSLECTVEGTSNPNLYWYRQAAGRGLQLLFYSVGIGQISSEVPQNLSASRPQDRQFILSSKKLLLSDSGFYLCAWSSERYGYTFGSGTRLTVV.